The T cell receptor beta chain described here comes from a study of T cell responses to AZD1222 COVID-19 vaccine. Study-wide results and limits: CD4 TCRs linked to vaccination spanned spike, dominating at 160-218 and 743-854.

Sequencing used immunoSEQ multiplex PCR; TCRdb keeps in-frame clones, though not all of them. Of some 130,000 clones listed, approximately 85% are singletons. CDR3 size: 15 residues. The V and J ends lost 2 bases and 4 bases, in that order; junction bases with no gene match: 5. The germline V gene encodes CDR1 SGHRS and CDR2 YFSETQ. Notes on this clone: No antigen is known for it.

J is TRBJ1-1 and V is TRBV5-1; 10 positions match TRBD1. This TCR was recovered from an adult in good health. Specimen: peripheral blood, collected on day 0 of MenACWY control vaccination. The chain's CDR3 is CASSFGQGGVTEAFF. The CDR3 nucleotides are TGCGCCAGCAGCTTCGGACAGGGGGGAGTCACTGAAGCTTTCTTT.